This entry lists 10 T cell receptor beta chains sequenced from one sample in a study of vaccination and CD4 T cells after COVID-19. No cognate antigen is known for these TCRs. The treatment is: approximately 10-day PBMC culture with coronavirus spike peptide pools or control peptides (ViraFEST assay). At the Johns Hopkins FTIC core, DNA taken from cultured CD4+ T cells was sequenced by way of the Oncomine TCR Beta short-read assay. TCRdb redid the calling of the PCR reads with MiXCR, one entry per CDR3 protein. Among about 11,000 distinct CDR3 sequences, 76% were seen once, and the ten largest hold around 9.9%. Sequencing used CD4+ T cells from blood, cultured in vitro. The receptors shown here come from a human donor who had recovered from COVID-19.

V is TRBV28 and J is TRBJ2-7; D possibly corresponds to TRBD2 (5 bases). Trimming left V 3 bases short and J 6 bases short, with 15 bases between. Germline V gene lookup returns CDR1 MDHEN and CDR2 SYDVKM. This CDR3 is built from 14 residues. In DNA form, the CDR3 reads TGTGCCAGCAGTTTTCCCGGGGTACGATTCGAGCAGTACTTC. Translated: CASSFPGVRFEQYF.

The V gene is TRBV12-3 or TRBV12-4, the J gene TRBJ2-3; tentative D call: TRBD2 (6 bases). V lost 1 base and J 0 bases, leaving 8 bases between the germline ends. This CDR3 spans 15 amino acids. The CDR3 sequence: CASSLGDWSTDTQYF. DNA for the CDR3: TGTGCCAGCAGTTTAGGGGACTGGAGCACAGATACGCAGTATTTT.

The CDR3 loop reads CASRTGFSPLHF. The CDR3 nucleotides are TGTGCCAGCAGAACAGGGTTTTCACCCCTCCACTTT. The V call is TRBV27, the J call TRBJ1-6; D might be TRBD1 (6 bases). V was trimmed by 6 bases and J by 9 bases, leaving 9 bases between them. Germline V lookup: CDR1 MNHEY, CDR2 SMNVEV (reference sequence). There are 12 residues in the CDR3.

Concerning this clonotype itself: Its ends do not fully match the called genes, so a read error is possible. CDR3 bases: TGTGCCAGCAGCACGGGGACAACAAATGAAAAACTGTTTTTT. It translates to CASSTGTTNEKLFF. V and J are TRBV5-5 and TRBJ1-4; the D gene is possibly TRBD1 (6 bases). The CDR3 has 14 amino acids. From germline, CDR1 is SGHKS and CDR2 YYEKEE (reference sequence). The complete variable domain, with remaining parts taken from reference TRBV5-5 and TRBJ1-4, reads DAGVTQSPTHLIKTRGQQVTLRCSPISGHKSVSWYQQVLGQGPQFIFQYYEKEERGRGNFPDRFSARQFPNYSSELNVNALLLGDSALYLCASSTGTTNEKLFFGSGTQLSVL.

The chain links TRBV5-8 to TRBJ2-3; the D gene is possibly TRBD2 (5 bases). The CDR3 loop spans 16 amino acids. Germline-derived CDR1 and CDR2 are SGHTS and YDEGEE. V was trimmed by 0 bases and J by 11 bases, leaving 22 bases between them. The CDR3 reads CASSLGQTTMARVQYF. In nucleotides, the CDR3 is TGTGCCAGCAGCTTGGGGCAGACCACCATGGCGCGGGTGCAGTATTTT. Filled out from reference TRBV5-8 and TRBJ2-3, the complete variable domain reads EAGVTQSPTHLIKTRGQQATLRCSPISGHTSVYWYQQALGLGLQFLLWYDEGEERNRGNFPPRFSGRQFPNYSSELNVNALELEDSALYLCASSLGQTTMARVQYFGPGTRLTVL.

The J gene is TRBJ2-3, the V gene TRBV11-3, with D possibly matching TRBD1 (5 bases). The length of the CDR3 is 16 residues. In germline, CDR1 is SGHNT, CDR2 YENEEA. V was trimmed by 5 bases and J by 2 bases, leaving 17 bases between them. As DNA, the CDR3 is TGTGCCAGCAGCCATAATGCAGGACATAACACAGATACGCAGTATTTT. It yields the protein CASSHNAGHNTDTQYF.

This clonotype is a singleton in its sample. V gene TRBV7-8 combines with J gene TRBJ1-5; D is ambiguous. This CDR3 spans 13 amino acids. In germline, CDR1 is SGHVS, CDR2 FQNEAQ. The V end lost 8 bases, the J end lost 0 bases, and 8 bases lay between the germline ends. CDR3 coding DNA: TGTGCCAGCTCCACCTATAGCAATCAGCCCCAGCATTTT. It is translated as CASSTYSNQPQHF.

V and J are TRBV7-2 and TRBJ2-4; 7 bases line up with TRBD1. Per the germline V gene, CDR1 is SGHTA and CDR2 is FQGNSA. V was clipped by 5 bases and J by 0 bases; unmatched bases: 10. The CDR3 length is 17 residues. The CDR3 protein is CASSQTRTGLAKNIQYF. CDR3 DNA sequence: TGTGCCAGCAGCCAAACCCGGACAGGTCTAGCCAAAAACATTCAGTACTTC.

The V gene is TRBV4-3, the J gene TRBJ1-1; the match to TRBD1 covers 7 bases. Germline CDR1 LGHNA, CDR2 YSLEER. V was pared by 1 base and J by 0 bases, with 8 bases of the junction left unmatched. The CDR3 extends over 17 amino acids. The CDR3 reads CASSQGGGRLLNTEAFF. The DNA for the CDR3 is TGCGCCAGCAGCCAAGGAGGGGGCCGCCTCTTGAACACTGAAGCTTTCTTT.

DNA for the CDR3: TGTGCCAGCAGCATCAACACCGGGGAGCTGTTTTTT. Translation: CASSINTGELFF. This chain links TRBV6-1 with TRBJ2-2; D ambiguous. The ends were cut back, 6 bases at V and 2 bases at J, with 4 bases in the middle. Germline lookup yields CDR1 MNHNS and CDR2 SASEGT. This CDR3 comprises 12 residues.